Listed below are T cell receptor beta chains from one sample, sequenced in a study of blood T cells in healthy people across ages. A single record per CDR3 protein comes from TCRdb applying MiXCR to the 5' RACE reads. The sample yields 1,100,000 or so distinct CDR3 sequences, 40% to 55% seen once. The sample was blood. These receptor sequences come from a woman in her sixties or seventies in good health. Both conserved end residues are part of each CDR3. Each record gives: CDR3 length, D gene, V gene, J gene, clone size, CDR3 DNA, CDR3 protein. A D gene is named only where the DNA matches it firmly. Only some rows state a clone size, as once, few, many or a class for expanded clones.

13	.	TRBV6-2/TRBV6-3	TRBJ2-1	few	TGTGCCAGCAGCCTCCGAGAGACCAAGGAGCAGTTCTTC	CASSLRETKEQFF
15	.	TRBV9	TRBJ2-1	once	TGTGCCAGCAGCGTAGCGAGAGGCTCTTACAATGAGCAGTTCTTC	CASSVARGSYNEQFF
16	TRBD1	TRBV5-1	TRBJ2-7	few	TGCGCCAGCACCATCATAGGCACACAGGGGGCCAACGAGCAGTACTTC	CASTIIGTQGANEQYF
14	.	TRBV6-6	TRBJ2-1	.	TGTGCCAGCAGTTACCCAGGGCCGGGGAATGAGCAGTTCTTC	CASSYPGPGNEQFF
13	.	TRBV20-1	TRBJ2-5	few	TGCAGTGCTAGAGAACAGGATCAAGAGACCCAGTACTTC	CSAREQDQETQYF
15	.	TRBV7-9	TRBJ2-7	.	TGTGCCAGCAGCTTAGCGTCCCCTAGATTTTGGGAGCAGTACTTC	CASSLASPRFWEQYF
16	.	TRBV10-2	TRBJ2-2	few	TGCGCCAGCAGTTACCTAGCGAGGCAGAACACCGGGGAGCTGTTTTTT	CASSYLARQNTGELFF
16	.	TRBV6-2/TRBV6-3	TRBJ2-1	.	TGTGCCAGCAGTTACTCTTACACGTCCCCCTACAATGAGCAGTTCTTC	CASSYSYTSPYNEQFF
16	TRBD2	TRBV7-2	TRBJ2-3	many	TGTGCCAGCAGCTTAGCACTAGCGGGAGGTACAGATACGCAGTATTTT	CASSLALAGGTDTQYF
13	TRBD1	TRBV6-5	TRBJ2-7	many	TGTGCCAGCCGCCCGGGACAGTCCTACGAGCAGTACTTC	CASRPGQSYEQYF
11	.	TRBV12-3/TRBV12-4	TRBJ1-1	.	TGTGCCAGCAGTTTTGGCAGAGAAGCTTTCTTT	CASSFGREAFF
13	.	TRBV27	TRBJ2-7	.	TGTGCCAGCAGTCCGGACAAAGGGTACGAGCAGTACTTC	CASSPDKGYEQYF
13	.	TRBV7-6	TRBJ2-3	.	TGTGCCAGCAGCTTAGATGTCGGAGATACGCAGTATTTT	CASSLDVGDTQYF
13	.	TRBV7-9	TRBJ2-7	few	TGTGCCAGCAGATCCGGAGGGGGGTACGAGCAGTACTTC	CASRSGGGYEQYF
19	TRBD1	TRBV27	TRBJ2-3	.	TGTGCCAGCAGTTTAGATGGGACACCACAGGGGCGCGGCACAGATACGCAGTATTTT	CASSLDGTPQGRGTDTQYF
17	.	TRBV29-1	TRBJ2-1	once	TGCAGCGCCGCAGGAGACAGGGGGCTTAGCGGGAGGTGGGAGCAGTTCTTC	CSAAGDRGLSGRWEQFF
17	TRBD1	TRBV20-1	TRBJ2-4	.	TGCAGTGCTAAGCTACAGGGGGCAGGGTGGGTCAAAAACATTCAGTACTTC	CSAKLQGAGWVKNIQYF
13	.	TRBV7-2	TRBJ2-1	.	TGTGCCAGCAGCTTACCCTACCACAATGAGCAGTTCTTC	CASSLPYHNEQFF
17	TRBD1	TRBV15	TRBJ2-3	.	TGTGCCACCAGCAGAGGCTCGGGACAGTGGACCACAGATACGCAGTATTTT	CATSRGSGQWTTDTQYF
12	.	TRBV20-1	TRBJ2-4	few	TGCAGTGCTCCCGGTCCCAAAAACATTCAGTACTTC	CSAPGPKNIQYF
13	.	TRBV20-1	TRBJ1-2	.	TGCAGTGCTAGACTCGGTCGGAACTATGGCTACACCTTC	CSARLGRNYGYTF
15	TRBD2	TRBV4-1	TRBJ2-1	few	TGCGCCAGCAGCCAAGAGCCGGGAGGCCGGAATGAGCAGTTCTTC	CASSQEPGGRNEQFF
15	TRBD1	TRBV27	TRBJ1-6	.	TGTGCCAGCAGTGCCCGACAGGGGGCTGGTTCACCCCTCCACTTT	CASSARQGAGSPLHF
15	TRBD1	TRBV10-3	TRBJ1-1	.	TGTGCCATCAGTGGGACAGGGGGACGGAACACTGAAGCTTTCTTT	CAISGTGGRNTEAFF
14	TRBD2	TRBV12-3/TRBV12-4	TRBJ2-7	many	TGTGCCAGCAGTTTGACTAGCGGGAGGGGCGAGCAGTACTTC	CASSLTSGRGEQYF
14	.	TRBV2	TRBJ1-1	once	TGTGCCAGCAGCCGGTCGAGCGGGAACACTGAAGCTTTCTTT	CASSRSSGNTEAFF
18	.	TRBV5-6	TRBJ2-7	.	TGTGCCAGCAGCTTGGGGCGTGGTGGGCTAGCGCTTACCTACGAGCAGTACTTC	CASSLGRGGLALTYEQYF
14	TRBD2	TRBV24-1	TRBJ2-3	.	TGTGCCACGAGTCGGGAGGGGAGCACAGATGCGCAGTATTTT	CATSREGSTDAQYF
13	.	TRBV4-2	TRBJ2-7	once	TGTGCCAGCAGCCAGCGAACAGTCAATGAGCAGTACTTC	CASSQRTVNEQYF
14	.	TRBV7-9	TRBJ1-4	few	TGTGCCAGCAGCTCTAGGGGTATAAGCGAAAAACTGTTTTTT	CASSSRGISEKLFF
16	.	TRBV9	TRBJ2-3	.	TGTGCCAGCAGCCTCACTCGGGGTTGGGGGACAGATACGCAGTATTTT	CASSLTRGWGTDTQYF
16	TRBD1	TRBV5-5	TRBJ2-5	.	TGTGCCAGCAGCCGTACAGGACAGGGATATCAAGAGACCCAGTACTTC	CASSRTGQGYQETQYF
17	TRBD1	TRBV6-4	TRBJ2-1	.	TGTGCCAGCAGTGACTCCCGACAGGGTCACTCCTACAATGAGCAGTTCTTC	CASSDSRQGHSYNEQFF
12	.	TRBV30	TRBJ2-7	.	TGTGTCTGGAGTCGAGACAGCAACGAGCAGTACTTC	CVWSRDSNEQYF
15	TRBD1	TRBV7-6	TRBJ2-1	.	TGTGCCAGCAGCAAGGGACAGGCAGCCTACAATGAGCAGTTCTTC	CASSKGQAAYNEQFF
13	TRBD1	TRBV19	TRBJ1-2	.	TGTGCCAGTAGGGACAGGGGAAGCTATGGCTACACCTTC	CASRDRGSYGYTF
14	.	TRBV2	TRBJ2-7	.	TGTGCCAGCAGTGATTGGCAGGGTACCTACGAGCAGTACTTC	CASSDWQGTYEQYF
16	TRBD2	TRBV13	TRBJ2-3	.	TGTGCCAGCAGCTTCATAGCGGGAGTGAGCACAGATACGCAGTATTTT	CASSFIAGVSTDTQYF
10	.	TRBV6-1	TRBJ2-7	few	TGTGCCAGCAAGCTGGACGAGCAGTACTTC	CASKLDEQYF
13	TRBD1	TRBV5-1	TRBJ2-1	.	TGCGCCAGCAGCCCTGGGACAGGGGATGAGCAGTTCTTC	CASSPGTGDEQFF
15	.	TRBV5-1	TRBJ2-7	.	TGCGCCAGCAGCTCCACGGGGACAAAGAACTACGAGCAGTACTTC	CASSSTGTKNYEQYF
15	.	TRBV25-1	TRBJ1-6	few	TGTGCCAGCAGTGAACCCGACAGATTCGGTTCACCCCTCCACTTT	CASSEPDRFGSPLHF
16	TRBD2	TRBV6-1	TRBJ2-1	.	TGTGCCAGCAGTAACACTAGCGGGAGCCCTTACAATGAGCAGTTCTTC	CASSNTSGSPYNEQFF
15	.	TRBV2	TRBJ2-7	.	TGTGCCAGCAGTATCCCCTTGGACAGCTCCTACGAGCAGTACTTC	CASSIPLDSSYEQYF
15	TRBD2	TRBV9	TRBJ2-7	many	TGTGCCAGCAGCGCCGATGGCGGGAGGATCTACGAGCAGTACTTC	CASSADGGRIYEQYF
15	.	TRBV11-2	TRBJ2-3	few	TGTGCCAGCAGCCCCCTGGGCGGGATCACAGATACGCAGTATTTT	CASSPLGGITDTQYF
15	TRBD1	TRBV20-1	TRBJ2-7	few	TGCAGTGCTAGCCCGACAGGGCCCAGCTCCTACGAGCAGTACTTC	CSASPTGPSSYEQYF
19	TRBD2	TRBV27	TRBJ2-1	few	TGTGCCAGCAGTTTATCGAGGGGAACTAGCGGGAGGGGGTACAATGAGCAGTTCTTC	CASSLSRGTSGRGYNEQFF
13	.	TRBV20-1	TRBJ2-1	few	TGCAGTGCTCCCCTTGGACGGCGAAATGAGCAGTTCTTC	CSAPLGRRNEQFF
14	TRBD1	TRBV9	TRBJ1-2	.	TGTGCCAGCAGCCCGGACAGGGACAACTATGGCTACACCTTC	CASSPDRDNYGYTF
14	TRBD1	TRBV5-1	TRBJ2-5	once	TGCGCCAGCAGCCCGGACAGGGTCTACAATGAGCAGTACTTC	CASSPDRVYNEQYF